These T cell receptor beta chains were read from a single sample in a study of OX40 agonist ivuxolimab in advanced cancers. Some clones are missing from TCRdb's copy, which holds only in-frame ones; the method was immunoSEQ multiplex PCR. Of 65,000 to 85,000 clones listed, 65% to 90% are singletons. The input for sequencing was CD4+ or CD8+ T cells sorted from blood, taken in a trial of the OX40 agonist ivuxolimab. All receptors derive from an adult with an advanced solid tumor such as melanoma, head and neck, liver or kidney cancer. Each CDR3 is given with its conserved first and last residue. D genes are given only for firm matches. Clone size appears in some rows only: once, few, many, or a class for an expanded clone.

cdr3_aa: CASSPILPNYGYTF
cdr3_nt: TGTGCCAGCAGCCCTATACTACCCAACTATGGCTACACCTTC
d_call: -
v_call: TRBV7-9
clone_size: -
j_call: TRBJ1-2

cdr3_aa: CASSLRTGTDSYNEQFF
cdr3_nt: TGTGCCAGCAGTTTAAGAACCGGTACAGATTCCTACAATGAGCAGTTCTTC
d_call: -
v_call: TRBV27
clone_size: -
j_call: TRBJ2-1

cdr3_aa: CASGTAGLYNEQFF
cdr3_nt: TGTGCCAGCGGCACGGCGGGGCTATACAATGAGCAGTTCTTC
d_call: -
v_call: TRBV7-3
clone_size: -
j_call: TRBJ2-1

cdr3_aa: CASSLEVGTGELFF
cdr3_nt: TGTGCCAGCAGCTTAGAGGTCGGGACCGGGGAGCTGTTTTTT
d_call: -
v_call: TRBV7-2
clone_size: -
j_call: TRBJ2-2

cdr3_aa: CASSLEPGPNTEAFF
cdr3_nt: TGTGCCAGCAGCTTAGAGCCAGGGCCGAACACTGAAGCTTTCTTT
d_call: -
v_call: TRBV11-3
clone_size: few
j_call: TRBJ1-1

cdr3_aa: CASSPRDRGPYEQYF
cdr3_nt: TGTGCCAGCAGCCCCCGAGACAGGGGCCCCTACGAGCAGTACTTC
d_call: TRBD1
v_call: TRBV13
clone_size: -
j_call: TRBJ2-7

cdr3_aa: CASSERGTGGFYGYTF
cdr3_nt: TGTGCCAGCAGTGAACGTGGGACAGGGGGTTTCTATGGCTACACCTTC
d_call: TRBD1
v_call: TRBV25-1
clone_size: -
j_call: TRBJ1-2

cdr3_aa: CASKSREKLFF
cdr3_nt: TGTGCCAGTAAAAGCAGAGAAAAACTGTTTTTT
d_call: -
v_call: TRBV19
clone_size: -
j_call: TRBJ1-4

cdr3_aa: CASSIPGSTYGYTF
cdr3_nt: TGTGCCAGTAGTATCCCAGGGTCCACTTATGGCTACACCTTC
d_call: -
v_call: TRBV19
clone_size: -
j_call: TRBJ1-2

cdr3_aa: CASSPGRGTGQNTGELFF
cdr3_nt: TGTGCTAGCAGCCCAGGTCGGGGGACGGGGCAGAACACCGGGGAGCTGTTTTTT
d_call: -
v_call: TRBV7-7
clone_size: -
j_call: TRBJ2-2

cdr3_aa: CASRRDRTGEQYF
cdr3_nt: TGTGCCAGCAGACGCGACAGGACGGGCGAGCAGTACTTC
d_call: -
v_call: TRBV6-6
clone_size: -
j_call: TRBJ2-7

cdr3_aa: CAWSLYRVNYGYTF
cdr3_nt: TGTGCCTGGAGCCTTTACAGGGTTAACTATGGCTACACCTTC
d_call: -
v_call: TRBV30
clone_size: -
j_call: TRBJ1-2

cdr3_aa: CASSYQPSGGTDTQYF
cdr3_nt: TGTGCCAGCAGTTACCAACCGAGCGGGGGCACAGATACGCAGTATTTT
d_call: TRBD2
v_call: TRBV6-5
clone_size: -
j_call: TRBJ2-3

cdr3_aa: CASSLPDRGTHEQFF
cdr3_nt: TGTGCCAGCAGCTTGCCGGACAGGGGGACCCACGAGCAGTTCTTC
d_call: TRBD1
v_call: TRBV7-2
clone_size: -
j_call: TRBJ2-1

cdr3_aa: CAWSRRGQGVDQPQHF
cdr3_nt: TGTGCCTGGAGCCGTCGGGGACAGGGGGTAGATCAGCCCCAGCATTTT
d_call: TRBD1
v_call: TRBV30
clone_size: -
j_call: TRBJ1-5

cdr3_aa: CAWSPPTALYSNQPQHF
cdr3_nt: TGTGCCTGGAGCCCCCCGACAGCGCTGTATAGCAATCAGCCCCAGCATTTT
d_call: -
v_call: TRBV30
clone_size: -
j_call: TRBJ1-5

cdr3_aa: CAWSGGETYANTGELFF
cdr3_nt: TGTGCCTGGAGTGGTGGGGAGACCTACGCGAACACCGGGGAGCTGTTTTTT
d_call: -
v_call: TRBV30
clone_size: -
j_call: TRBJ2-2

cdr3_aa: CASSSSDKDEQYF
cdr3_nt: TGTGCCAGCAGCTCTTCGGACAAAGACGAGCAGTACTTC
d_call: -
v_call: TRBV9
clone_size: -
j_call: TRBJ2-7

cdr3_aa: CASSFKWASEAIGEQFF
cdr3_nt: TGTGCCAGCAGCTTCAAGTGGGCTAGCGAGGCAATAGGTGAGCAGTTCTTC
d_call: -
v_call: TRBV11-2
clone_size: -
j_call: TRBJ2-1

cdr3_aa: CASSLMGGSGGGYTF
cdr3_nt: TGTGCCAGCAGCTTAATGGGGGGTTCGGGCGGTGGCTACACCTTC
d_call: -
v_call: TRBV7-2
clone_size: -
j_call: TRBJ1-2

cdr3_aa: CASRRFPGTSGQAYEQYF
cdr3_nt: TGTGCCAGCAGGAGGTTTCCCGGGACTAGCGGGCAAGCCTACGAGCAGTACTTC
d_call: TRBD2
v_call: TRBV5-6
clone_size: -
j_call: TRBJ2-7

cdr3_aa: CASSLEGRHGYTF
cdr3_nt: TGTGCCAGCAGCTTAGAAGGGAGGCACGGCTACACCTTC
d_call: -
v_call: TRBV7-2
clone_size: few
j_call: TRBJ1-2

cdr3_aa: CASTGSNCGYTF
cdr3_nt: TGTGCCAGCACCGGCTCGAACTGTGGCTACACCTTC
d_call: -
v_call: TRBV7-9
clone_size: -
j_call: TRBJ1-2

cdr3_aa: CASSYRREGTYEQYF
cdr3_nt: TGTGCCAGCAGTTACCGTCGGGAAGGAACCTACGAGCAGTACTTC
d_call: -
v_call: TRBV6-5
clone_size: few
j_call: TRBJ2-7

cdr3_aa: CASSVETRGYNEQFF
cdr3_nt: TGTGCCAGCAGCGTAGAGACGAGGGGCTACAATGAGCAGTTCTTC
d_call: -
v_call: TRBV9
clone_size: -
j_call: TRBJ2-1

cdr3_aa: CASSLDRGISPLHF
cdr3_nt: TGTGCCAGCAGCTTGGACAGGGGGATATCACCCCTCCACTTT
d_call: TRBD1
v_call: TRBV5-6
clone_size: -
j_call: TRBJ1-6

cdr3_aa: CASSQAGNPGNTIYF
cdr3_nt: TGTGCCAGCAGCCAAGCGGGCAATCCAGGAAACACCATATATTTT
d_call: -
v_call: TRBV14
clone_size: -
j_call: TRBJ1-3

cdr3_aa: CASSLAGRGMTDTQYF
cdr3_nt: TGTGCCAGCAGCTTAGCGGGACGGGGGATGACAGATACGCAGTATTTT
d_call: -
v_call: TRBV11-2
clone_size: -
j_call: TRBJ2-3

cdr3_aa: CASSQVDRGTPFKNIQYF
cdr3_nt: TGTGCCAGCAGCCAAGTGGACAGGGGGACGCCTTTCAAAAACATTCAGTACTTC
d_call: TRBD1
v_call: TRBV4-2
clone_size: few
j_call: TRBJ2-4

cdr3_aa: CASSNTGGTEAFF
cdr3_nt: TGTGCCAGCAGCAACACAGGGGGCACTGAAGCTTTCTTT
d_call: TRBD1
v_call: TRBV6-5
clone_size: -
j_call: TRBJ1-1

cdr3_aa: CASLLDLITAEGYTF
cdr3_nt: TGTGCCAGCCTATTGGACCTCATCACAGCAGAGGGCTACACCTTC
d_call: -
v_call: TRBV18
clone_size: -
j_call: TRBJ1-2

cdr3_aa: CASSFLSWSGELFF
cdr3_nt: TGTGCCAGCAGCTTTCTTTCCTGGTCTGGTGAGCTGTTTTTT
d_call: -
v_call: TRBV11-2
clone_size: -
j_call: TRBJ2-2

cdr3_aa: CASRRQGAEAGELFF
cdr3_nt: TGTGCCAGCAGGCGACAGGGGGCGGAGGCCGGGGAGCTGTTTTTT
d_call: TRBD1
v_call: TRBV7-2
clone_size: -
j_call: TRBJ2-2

cdr3_aa: CASSLLAVSYEQYF
cdr3_nt: TGTGCCAGCAGCTTACTCGCGGTATCCTACGAGCAGTACTTC
d_call: -
v_call: TRBV11-3
clone_size: -
j_call: TRBJ2-7

cdr3_aa: CASTEGQRGSSYEQYF
cdr3_nt: TGTGCCAGCACCGAAGGTCAGCGGGGGAGCTCCTACGAGCAGTACTTC
d_call: TRBD2
v_call: TRBV6-4
clone_size: -
j_call: TRBJ2-7

cdr3_aa: CAWGGYGYTF
cdr3_nt: TGTGCCTGGGGAGGATATGGCTACACCTTC
d_call: -
v_call: TRBV30
clone_size: -
j_call: TRBJ1-2

cdr3_aa: CASSRFSNYEQYF
cdr3_nt: TGTGCCAGCAGCCGTTTCAGTAACTACGAGCAGTACTTC
d_call: -
v_call: TRBV11-3
clone_size: -
j_call: TRBJ2-7

cdr3_aa: CASSGTGALYNEQFF
cdr3_nt: TGTGCCAGTAGTGGGACGGGGGCTCTATACAATGAGCAGTTCTTC
d_call: -
v_call: TRBV19
clone_size: -
j_call: TRBJ2-1

cdr3_aa: CASSAGGQSTEAFF
cdr3_nt: TGTGCCAGCAGCGCCGGGGGGCAGAGCACTGAAGCTTTCTTT
d_call: -
v_call: TRBV9
clone_size: -
j_call: TRBJ1-1

cdr3_aa: CAVSRSRASTGIYGYTF
cdr3_nt: TGTGCCGTCTCTCGGAGCAGGGCCTCGACCGGTATATATGGCTACACCTTC
d_call: -
v_call: TRBV19
clone_size: -
j_call: TRBJ1-2

cdr3_aa: CASSKEWPLNEKLFF
cdr3_nt: TGTGCCAGCAGCAAAGAGTGGCCATTAAATGAAAAACTGTTTTTT
d_call: -
v_call: TRBV21-1
clone_size: -
j_call: TRBJ1-4

cdr3_aa: CASSLSQDPGITEAFF
cdr3_nt: TGTGCCAGCAGCTTATCTCAGGACCCGGGTATCACTGAAGCTTTCTTT
d_call: -
v_call: TRBV7-9
clone_size: -
j_call: TRBJ1-1

cdr3_aa: CASRWELHTDTQYF
cdr3_nt: TGCGCCAGCAGGTGGGAACTTCACACAGATACGCAGTATTTT
d_call: -
v_call: TRBV4-3
clone_size: -
j_call: TRBJ2-3

cdr3_aa: CASSSERRTQYF
cdr3_nt: TGCGCCAGCAGCTCAGAGCGACGGACCCAGTACTTC
d_call: -
v_call: TRBV5-1
clone_size: few
j_call: TRBJ2-5

cdr3_aa: CASSLHRENTGELFF
cdr3_nt: TGTGCCAGCAGCTTACATCGGGAGAACACCGGGGAGCTGTTTTTT
d_call: -
v_call: TRBV7-2
clone_size: -
j_call: TRBJ2-2

cdr3_aa: CAWSVWRGGSSGQFF
cdr3_nt: TGTGCCTGGAGTGTATGGCGGGGGGGGTCGAGTGGGCAGTTCTTC
d_call: TRBD2
v_call: TRBV30
clone_size: -
j_call: TRBJ2-1

cdr3_aa: CATTPETTSPLHF
cdr3_nt: TGTGCCACCACCCCGGAGACGACTTCACCCCTCCACTTT
d_call: -
v_call: TRBV15
clone_size: -
j_call: TRBJ1-6

cdr3_aa: CASSANMAGGYNEQFF
cdr3_nt: TGCGCCAGCAGCGCAAACATGGCGGGAGGGTACAATGAGCAGTTCTTC
d_call: TRBD2
v_call: TRBV5-1
clone_size: -
j_call: TRBJ2-1

cdr3_aa: CASTRGTGANYGYTF
cdr3_nt: TGTGCCAGCACCCGGGGGACAGGGGCCAACTATGGCTACACCTTC
d_call: TRBD1
v_call: TRBV6-5
clone_size: -
j_call: TRBJ1-2

cdr3_aa: CASSLEGHNNYGYTF
cdr3_nt: TGCGCCAGCAGCTTGGAAGGCCATAATAACTATGGCTACACCTTC
d_call: -
v_call: TRBV5-1
clone_size: -
j_call: TRBJ1-2

cdr3_aa: CASSATGAGEKEAFF
cdr3_nt: TGTGCCAGCAGTGCGACAGGGGCGGGCGAGAAAGAAGCTTTCTTT
d_call: TRBD1
v_call: TRBV6-1
clone_size: -
j_call: TRBJ1-1